This TCR beta chain was found in a study of T-cell reconstitution after alpha-beta-depleted transplantation in children (TCRdb year 2016). Turning to the overall study: Using TCR repertoire profiling, the study quantitatively followed how T-cell immune reconstitution unfolded in children after TCRalphabeta/CD19-depleted allogeneic hematopoietic cell transplantation. The research as a whole found: In some patients, high TCRbeta diversity at day 60 was attributed to recipient T cells and intrathymic progenitors that had survived conditioning. Hyperexpanded clone frequencies declined over subsequent months; after one year, T-cell counts and TCRbeta diversity were mostly attributed to newly produced T cells. Apparently early alphabetaT-cell count recovery about two months after transplant reportedly relied on only several hundred rapidly expanded clones derived from non-depleted graft cells.

The treatment or condition label for this specimen denotes: allogeneic hematopoietic cell transplantation with graft depleted of TCRalphabeta T cells and CD19 B cells. The transplant recipients were children given TCRalphabeta/CD19-depleted allogeneic hematopoietic cell grafts. Notes on this clonotype: This clone's antigen is unknown. No base quality information exists; no much larger clone differs at one position.

The method was PCR. Sequenced using an Illumina HiSeq 2500. TCR libraries were prepared with molecular barcoding, using unique molecular identifiers to normalize TCRbeta repertoire quantification. TCRdb redid the processing of the public reads, applying fastp at Q25 and MiXCR, and retained in-frame beta chains. For every CDR3 protein sequence, its rows merge into one entry that carries the most common genes and DNA. For this sample there are about 1,000,000 distinct CDR3 sequences; about 29% appear just once. The ten most abundant clones make up approximately 30% of the sample. The CDR3 contains 14 residues, cysteine and phenylalanine counted. Solely the CDR3 DNA is kept, with 42 bases framed from the first base. V is reduced by 6 bases and J by 4 bases, leaving a spacing of 12 bases between them.

Sequences were derived from PBMCs, mostly from graft donor cells, sampled 360 days after TCRalphabeta/CD19-depleted stem cell transplant. The rearrangement combines TRBV12-3 or TRBV12-4 with TRBJ1-4, with the D gene too uncertain to name. This receptor was identified in a boy under two years old who had a stem cell transplant for SCID, so the T cells may come from the graft donor. The DNA sequence is as follows: TGTGCCAGCAGCCCCACGGCAGTTAATGAAAAACTGTTTTTT. This gives the protein CASSPTAVNEKLFF.